These 30 T cell receptor beta chains were sequenced from one sample in a study of blood T cell repertoires in COVID-19. Method: immunoSEQ multiplex PCR; TCRdb's copy keeps in-frame clones and lacks some. The repertoire holds 200,000 to 300,000 clones, with approximately 86% as singletons. Sequencing used peripheral blood. These receptors all stem from a man aged 25 to 40 with active or convalescent COVID-19.

The V call is TRBV27, the J call TRBJ2-2; TRBD1 matches at 7 bases. This CDR3 is built from 16 residues. V shed 5 bases and J 5 bases; nucleotides not matched to a gene: 11. CDR1 is MNHEY and CDR2 is SMNVEV in the germline V gene (reference sequence). The CDR3 is CASSPSLGQLTGELFF. For the CDR3, the DNA is TGTGCCAGCAGTCCATCCTTGGGACAGCTAACCGGGGAGCTGTTTTTT.

CDR3 protein: CSASSVAGKQETQYF. The CDR3 DNA follows: TGCAGTGCTAGTTCGGTTGCGGGGAAACAAGAGACCCAGTACTTC. The J gene is TRBJ2-5, the V gene TRBV20-1; weak D call: TRBD2 (6 bases). The CDR3 has 15 residues. Germline CDR1 reads DFQATT; CDR2 reads SNEGSKA (reference sequence). Trimming left V 3 bases short and J 2 bases short, with 16 bases between.

In its sample, this clone was seen once. The rearrangement uses TRBV11-3 and TRBJ2-5, with TRBD2 identical over 11 bases. With 0 bases clipped from V and 2 bases from J, the junction kept 2 bases outside the gene matches. Germline CDR1 SGHNT, CDR2 YENEEA. This CDR3 region has 16 residues. This CDR3 reads CASSLDASGGQETQYF. The CDR3 DNA sequence: TGTGCCAGCAGCTTAGATGCTAGCGGGGGGCAAGAGACCCAGTACTTC.

CDR3 region: CASSVDAGRDEKLFF. The CDR3 DNA reads as TGTGCCAGCAGCGTAGATGCGGGTAGGGATGAAAAACTGTTTTTT. The chain has TRBV9 and TRBJ1-4, with no clear D. Germline V CDR1 and CDR2: SGDLS, YYNGEE. V was shortened by 0 bases and J by 6 bases, with 12 bases between the two germline ends. The CDR3 is 15 amino acids.

V gene TRBV5-1 combines with J gene TRBJ2-1, with 9 bases lining up with TRBD2. The CDR3 runs 16 residues. The V gene's germline CDR1 is SGHRS and CDR2 YFSETQ. The V and J ends lost 0 bases and 10 bases, in that order; junction bases with no gene match: 11. CDR3 in DNA: TGCGCCAGCAGCTTGGAGGGCCAGCGCGGGAGGGCAGAGCAGTTCTTC. It encodes CASSLEGQRGRAEQFF.

The chain carries TRBV7-2 and TRBJ1-5; D is uncertain. Germline-derived CDR1 and CDR2 are SGHTA and FQGNSA. The V gene lost 4 bases and the J gene lost 2 bases, with 9 bases spanning the gap. The CDR3 totals 14 residues. This CDR3 reads CASSSTIGNQPQHF. CDR3 coding DNA: TGTGCCAGCAGCTCTACGATTGGCAATCAGCCCCAGCATTTT.

The chain uses TRBV2 and TRBJ1-2; TRBD1 matches 10 bases. This CDR3 has 15 amino acids. After removal of 6 bases from V and 4 bases from J, the junction contained 8 bases not matched to a gene. Germline lookup yields CDR1 SNHLY and CDR2 FYNNEI. The CDR3, as DNA: TGTGCCAGCAGACGCGGGACAGGGGAAGGCTATGGCTACACCTTC. Its protein is CASRRGTGEGYGYTF.

Here the CDR3 DNA reads TGCGCCAGCAGTGAGGGGTTACAGGACTACGAGCAGTACTTC. It translates to CASSEGLQDYEQYF. The genes are TRBV10-1 and TRBJ2-7; D perhaps matches TRBD1 (5 bases). Trimming took 2 bases from V and 3 from J, leaving 11 bases between them. This CDR3 is built from 14 residues. The germline gives CDR1 WNHNN, CDR2 SYGVQD (reference sequence).

J is TRBJ1-1 and V is TRBV4-3; 8 positions agree with TRBD1. The germline CDR1 and CDR2 sequences are LGHNA and YSLEER. The CDR3 contains 14 residues. Germline trimming cut 2 bases from V and 3 bases from J; bases unmatched to any gene: 2. CDR3 sequence reads: CASSQSTGDTEAFF. The CDR3 DNA reads as TGCGCCAGCAGCCAATCGACAGGGGACACTGAAGCTTTCTTT.

The gene calls are TRBV7-2 and TRBJ1-3; TRBD1 is a possible D gene (6 bases). The length of the CDR3 is 15 residues. The germline gives CDR1 SGHTA, CDR2 FQGNSA. V was pared by 2 bases and J by 4 bases, with 12 bases between. CDR3 region: CASSLRWGRGNTIYF. Written as DNA, the CDR3 is TGTGCCAGCAGCTTACGATGGGGGCGCGGAAACACCATATATTTT.

The chain uses TRBV7-9 and TRBJ1-5; 7 bases map to TRBD1. The J segment lost 1 base and the V segment lost 6 bases, leaving 15 bases of the junction unmatched. The CDR3 is 18 amino acids. From germline, CDR1 is SEHNR and CDR2 FQNEAQ (reference sequence). The CDR3 spells CASRRPRQGGSSNQPQHF. In DNA, the CDR3 is TGTGCCAGCAGGAGGCCAAGACAGGGTGGTTCGAGCAATCAGCCCCAGCATTTT.

This clone occurred once. V is TRBV3-1 (or the pseudogene TRBV3-2) and J is TRBJ1-4, with 10 bases identical to TRBD1. The germline V gene has CDR1 LGHDT and CDR2 YNNKEL (reference sequence). CDR3 length: 16 amino acids. The trim removed 2 bases at V and 8 bases at J, leaving 8 bases unmatched. CDR3 DNA sequence: TGTGCCAGCAGCCAATTGGTCGGGACAGGGGACGAAAAACTGTTTTTT. It translates to CASSQLVGTGDEKLFF.

The V gene is TRBV7-8, the J gene TRBJ1-2; the D gene is possibly TRBD1 (5 bases). The V end was cut by 5 bases, the J end by 8 bases, with 15 bases between. CDR1 and CDR2 from the germline V gene are SGHVS and FQNEAQ. The CDR3 has 13 amino acids. The DNA of the CDR3 is TGTGCCAGCAGCCGACTCAGGGATCACGGCTACACCTTC. Protein: CASSRLRDHGYTF.

The V call is TRBV11-2, the J call TRBJ1-1; D is unresolved. The CDR3 has 14 residues. Germline CDR1 reads SGHAT; CDR2 reads FQNNGV. V lost 1 base, J lost 5 bases, and 11 bases lay in between. CDR3 residues: CASSLGSIQTEAFF. For the CDR3, the DNA is TGTGCCAGCAGCTTAGGCTCAATACAGACTGAAGCTTTCTTT.

The rearrangement uses TRBV5-8 and TRBJ2-2, with a possible D match to TRBD1 (5 bases). Germline V gives CDR1 SGHTS, CDR2 YDEGEE. Trimming pared 2 bases from V and 9 bases from J, leaving 11 bases between. CDR3 length: 13 residues. In DNA form, the CDR3 reads TGTGCCAGCAGCTTTTATGCAGGGTGGGAGCTGTTTTTT. It codes for CASSFYAGWELFF. Using reference TRBV5-8 and TRBJ2-2 for the parts outside the CDR3, the full variable domain is EAGVTQSPTHLIKTRGQQATLRCSPISGHTSVYWYQQALGLGLQFLLWYDEGEERNRGNFPPRFSGRQFPNYSSELNVNALELEDSALYLCASSFYAGWELFFGEGSRLTVL.

The chain has TRBV7-6 and TRBJ2-7; 10 nucleotides line up with TRBD1. In germline, CDR1 is SGHVS, CDR2 FNYEAQ. With V trimmed by 5 bases and J by 5 bases, 9 bases remained unmatched. The CDR3 sequence is 15 residues long. The CDR3 spells CASSPGDRGSNEQYF. CDR3 nucleotide sequence: TGTGCCAGCAGCCCCGGGGACAGGGGTTCAAACGAGCAGTACTTC.

This clone was observed once. The V call is TRBV29-1, the J call TRBJ1-2; a weak D match, TRBD1 (6 bases). The CDR3 runs 12 residues. V lost 7 bases to trimming and J lost 4 bases, with 13 bases between them. Germline V gene sequence: CDR1 SQVTM, CDR2 ANQGSEA. CDR3 coding DNA: TGCAGCGCCGAGGGGGTTGGCTATGGCTACACCTTC. Its protein is CSAEGVGYGYTF.

This rearrangement joins TRBV20-1 to TRBJ1-2, with 9 positions matching TRBD1. Germline CDR1 DFQATT, CDR2 SNEGSKA (reference sequence). J was trimmed by 11 bases and V by 1 base; bases with no gene match: 2. This CDR3 comprises 11 residues. In DNA form, the CDR3 reads TGCAGTGCTAGAGGGGGACAGGGATACACCTTC. Protein: CSARGGQGYTF.

The chain couples TRBV12-3 or TRBV12-4 to TRBJ1-1; the D is unclear. The CDR3 consists of 11 residues. Trimming shortened V by 3 bases and J by 8 bases, and 7 bases separated the two germline ends. As DNA, the CDR3 is TGTGCCAGCAGTTTCGGAGCGGAAGCTTTCTTT. The encoded protein is CASSFGAEAFF.

The chain employs TRBV10-3 and TRBJ1-2; TRBD1 is a possible D gene (6 bases). The CDR3 is 14 residues long. Trimming took 3 bases from V and 6 from J, leaving 14 bases between them. Germline values: CDR1 ENHRY, CDR2 SYGVKD. The CDR3 loop is CAISDEPGVDGYTF. The CDR3 DNA is TGTGCCATCAGTGATGAACCAGGGGTCGATGGCTACACCTTC.

The chain has TRBV5-4 and TRBJ2-7; D uncertain. The ends were cut back, 1 base at V and 0 bases at J, with 14 bases in the middle. The CDR3 is 16 residues long. Looked up from germline, CDR1 is SGHNT and CDR2 is YYREEE (reference sequence). The CDR3 sequence is CASSLNPPQLSYEQYF. The CDR3 DNA sequence: TGTGCCAGCAGCTTGAATCCCCCACAGCTCTCCTACGAGCAGTACTTC. Combining the CDR3 with reference TRBV5-4 and TRBJ2-7 gives the whole variable domain ETGVTQSPTHLIKTRGQQVTLRCSSQSGHNTVSWYQQALGQGPQFIFQYYREEENGRGNFPPRFSGLQFPNYSSELNVNALELDDSALYLCASSLNPPQLSYEQYFGPGTRLTVT.

V gene TRBV6-1 combines with J gene TRBJ1-4; possibly TRBD1 for D (6 bases). This CDR3 spans 14 amino acids. CDR1 and CDR2 from the germline V gene are MNHNS and SASEGT. V was pared by 3 bases and J by 8 bases, with 13 bases between. CDR3 amino acids: CASSDIRGGEKLFF. The CDR3 coding sequence is TGTGCCAGCAGTGACATCCGGGGGGGCGAAAAACTGTTTTTT.

The chain couples TRBV3-1 (or the pseudogene TRBV3-2) to TRBJ2-1; weak D call: TRBD2 (6 bases). In germline, CDR1 is LGHDT, CDR2 YNNKEL (reference sequence). The CDR3 length is 18 residues. Trimming pared 1 base from V and 5 bases from J, leaving 21 bases between. Written as DNA, the CDR3 is TGTGCCAGCAGCCAAGTGATACGCGCGGGGAACTTGGACAATGAGCAGTTCTTC. It encodes CASSQVIRAGNLDNEQFF.

This clone turned up a few times. CDR3 amino acids: CASKVGQGPEQFF. CDR3 coding DNA: TGCGCCAGCAAAGTCGGACAGGGTCCTGAGCAGTTCTTC. The chain joins TRBV5-1 to TRBJ2-1; the match to TRBD1 covers 8 bases. Germline CDR1 and CDR2: SGHRS and YFSETQ. After removal of 6 bases from V and 9 bases from J, the junction contained 8 bases not matched to a gene. CDR3 size: 13 residues.

V usage is TRBV27 and J usage is TRBJ2-7, with D maybe TRBD1 (5 bases). V was cut by 9 bases and J by 0 bases, with 15 bases left in between. Looked up from germline, CDR1 is MNHEY and CDR2 is SMNVEV (reference sequence). The CDR3 is 14 residues long. The CDR3 loop is CASKDTYSSYEQYF. CDR3 coding DNA: TGTGCCAGTAAGGACACCTACAGCTCCTACGAGCAGTACTTC.

The V and J genes are TRBV5-1 and TRBJ2-5; the D is unclear. This CDR3 spans 14 amino acids. The germline CDR1 and CDR2 sequences are SGHRS and YFSETQ. The V and J ends lost 0 bases and 4 bases respectively, with 10 bases between them. The CDR3 bases are TGCGCCAGCAGCTTGGTCGAAGCCCGAGAGACCCAGTACTTC. This gives the protein CASSLVEARETQYF.

The chain links TRBV18 to TRBJ2-2; D unresolved. CDR3 size: 15 residues. The germline gives CDR1 KGHSH, CDR2 LQKENI. V lost 0 bases and J lost 1, with 6 bases in between. The CDR3 DNA is TGTGCCAGCTCACCACCGTCCCAGAACACCGGGGAGCTGTTTTTT. Translation: CASSPPSQNTGELFF.

This chain uses TRBV5-4 with TRBJ1-2, with 10 bases fitting TRBD1. Unmatched junction bases numbered 5, after V lost 5 bases and J lost 7 bases. Germline loops: CDR1 SGHNT, CDR2 YYREEE (reference sequence). The CDR3 is made up of 13 amino acids. CDR3 in DNA: TGTGCCAGCAGACGGGACAGGGGCCTTGGCTACACCTTC. The encoded protein is CASRRDRGLGYTF.

The chain recombines TRBV14 with TRBJ2-7; D may be TRBD1 (5 bases). The germline CDR1 and CDR2 sequences are SGHDN and FVKESK. The CDR3 consists of 15 residues. Trimming took 4 bases from V and 4 from J, leaving 17 bases between them. In DNA form, the CDR3 reads TGTGCCAGCAGCCCAAGATCCGAGACAGATTACGAGCAGTACTTC. As protein: CASSPRSETDYEQYF.

This clone was recorded a few times. This rearrangement joins TRBV30 to TRBJ2-7; 8 bases map to TRBD1. CDR3 length: 16 amino acids. Trimming cost V 0 bases and J 8 bases; bases outside gene matches: 15. In germline, CDR1 is GTSNPN, CDR2 SVGIG (reference sequence). CDR3 sequence (DNA): TGTGCCTGGAGTGTAGGTCGTCAAGGGACAGGAAAACAGCAGTACTTC. It encodes CAWSVGRQGTGKQQYF.